This is a list of T cell receptor beta chains from one sample in a study of T cells after yellow fever vaccination. One entry per CDR3 protein, called by TCRdb with MiXCR from the 5' RACE reads. The sample includes a few hundred thousand distinct CDR3 sequences, around a tenth of them seen just once. The material sequenced was PBMCs, taken on the day of the first yellow fever vaccination. Receptors were obtained from a man aged 18 to 35 who received the YFV17D yellow fever vaccine. The CDR3 runs from the conserved cysteine through the conserved F or W. Fields, in order: D gene, V gene, J gene, CDR3 length, clone size, CDR3 DNA, CDR3 protein. D genes are given only for firm matches. A clone size is listed for some rows: how often the clone was seen (once, few, many), or a class if it is expanded.

D gene: -; V gene: TRBV27; J gene: TRBJ2-7; CDR3 length: 13; clone size: many; CDR3 DNA: TGTGCCAGCAGTGAAGGACAGTCCTACGAGCAGTACTTC; CDR3 protein: CASSEGQSYEQYF
D gene: -; V gene: TRBV10-3; J gene: TRBJ1-6; CDR3 length: 16; clone size: few; CDR3 DNA: TGTGCCATCAGTGCGGAGGGGAGCTCCTATAATTCACCCCTCCACTTT; CDR3 protein: CAISAEGSSYNSPLHF
D gene: -; V gene: TRBV20-1; J gene: TRBJ1-4; CDR3 length: 13; clone size: -; CDR3 DNA: TGCAGTGCTAGTTTGGGGACTAATGAAAAACTGTTTTTT; CDR3 protein: CSASLGTNEKLFF
D gene: TRBD1; V gene: TRBV7-7; J gene: TRBJ2-7; CDR3 length: 14; clone size: few; CDR3 DNA: TGTGCCAGCAGCCCATACCGGGACAGCTACGAGCAGTACTTC; CDR3 protein: CASSPYRDSYEQYF
D gene: -; V gene: TRBV28; J gene: TRBJ1-1; CDR3 length: 12; clone size: many; CDR3 DNA: TGTGCCAGCAGTTTTCGGGGGAGTGAAGCTTTCTTT; CDR3 protein: CASSFRGSEAFF
D gene: -; V gene: TRBV12-3/TRBV12-4; J gene: TRBJ2-3; CDR3 length: 11; clone size: few; CDR3 DNA: TGTGCCAGCAGCCAGGGGCTAGCGGAGTATTTT; CDR3 protein: CASSQGLAEYF
D gene: TRBD1; V gene: TRBV11-1; J gene: TRBJ2-1; CDR3 length: 18; clone size: few; CDR3 DNA: TGTGCCAGCAGCTTAGGAATACTTACAGGGGACTCCTACAATGAGCAGTTCTTC; CDR3 protein: CASSLGILTGDSYNEQFF
D gene: -; V gene: TRBV7-9; J gene: TRBJ2-6; CDR3 length: 15; clone size: few; CDR3 DNA: TGTGCCAGCAGCACTACCGACTCTGGGGCCAACGTCCTGACTTTC; CDR3 protein: CASSTTDSGANVLTF
D gene: TRBD1; V gene: TRBV5-6; J gene: TRBJ2-1; CDR3 length: 17; clone size: -; CDR3 DNA: TGTGCCAGCAGCCACTTATCATCGGGACAGGGGTTCAGTGAGCAGTTCTTC; CDR3 protein: CASSHLSSGQGFSEQFF
D gene: TRBD1; V gene: TRBV27; J gene: TRBJ1-5; CDR3 length: 16; clone size: once; CDR3 DNA: TGTGCCAGCAGTTTATTACTCCGGGGGGACAGTCAGCCCCAGCATTTT; CDR3 protein: CASSLLLRGDSQPQHF
D gene: -; V gene: TRBV30; J gene: TRBJ1-2; CDR3 length: 11; clone size: -; CDR3 DNA: TGTGCCTGGCGGTACAGCTATGGCTACACCTTC; CDR3 protein: CAWRYSYGYTF
D gene: TRBD1; V gene: TRBV12-3/TRBV12-4; J gene: TRBJ1-2; CDR3 length: 14; clone size: -; CDR3 DNA: TGTGCCAGCAGTCCGTGGACAGGCGACCATGGCTACACCTTC; CDR3 protein: CASSPWTGDHGYTF
D gene: -; V gene: TRBV11-2; J gene: TRBJ1-2; CDR3 length: 14; clone size: -; CDR3 DNA: TGTGCCACCCGGCGACCAGGCCTTAACTATGGCTACACCTTC; CDR3 protein: CATRRPGLNYGYTF
D gene: -; V gene: TRBV4-3; J gene: TRBJ1-2; CDR3 length: 12; clone size: -; CDR3 DNA: TGCGCCAGCAGCCAAGAGAGGTCTGGCTACACCTTC; CDR3 protein: CASSQERSGYTF
D gene: -; V gene: TRBV7-3; J gene: TRBJ2-3; CDR3 length: 11; clone size: -; CDR3 DNA: TGTGCCAGCAGCAACGGGAATACGCAGTATTTT; CDR3 protein: CASSNGNTQYF
D gene: TRBD1; V gene: TRBV5-4; J gene: TRBJ2-1; CDR3 length: 13; clone size: -; CDR3 DNA: TGTGCCAGCAGCCCCGGGACAGGGGGTTGGCAGTTCTTC; CDR3 protein: CASSPGTGGWQFF
D gene: -; V gene: TRBV20-1; J gene: TRBJ1-1; CDR3 length: 13; clone size: few; CDR3 DNA: TGCAGTGCTACACTATATGGAAGAGGGAAAGCTTTCTTT; CDR3 protein: CSATLYGRGKAFF
D gene: TRBD1; V gene: TRBV6-2/TRBV6-3; J gene: TRBJ1-5; CDR3 length: 14; clone size: few; CDR3 DNA: TGTGCCAGCAGTTATCGACAGGGAAGTCAGCCCCAGCATTTT; CDR3 protein: CASSYRQGSQPQHF
D gene: TRBD1; V gene: TRBV15; J gene: TRBJ2-5; CDR3 length: 15; clone size: few; CDR3 DNA: TGTGCCACCAGCAGAGGGGGGACAGGGCAAGAGACCCAGTACTTC; CDR3 protein: CATSRGGTGQETQYF
D gene: TRBD1; V gene: TRBV19; J gene: TRBJ1-1; CDR3 length: 13; clone size: many; CDR3 DNA: TGTGCCAGTAGTGCGGACAGGGACACTGAAGCTTTCTTT; CDR3 protein: CASSADRDTEAFF
D gene: -; V gene: TRBV10-3; J gene: TRBJ2-7; CDR3 length: 18; clone size: few; CDR3 DNA: TGTGCCATCAGTGAGTCAACACGGGCAGGCCCCCACTCCTACGAGCAGTACTTC; CDR3 protein: CAISESTRAGPHSYEQYF
D gene: TRBD1; V gene: TRBV4-2; J gene: TRBJ1-2; CDR3 length: 17; clone size: -; CDR3 DNA: TGTGCCAGCAGCCAGAGGGGGGTATCGACAGGGCAGAATGGCTACACCTTC; CDR3 protein: CASSQRGVSTGQNGYTF
D gene: -; V gene: TRBV21-1; J gene: TRBJ1-1; CDR3 length: 11; clone size: many; CDR3 DNA: TGTGCCAGCGGGCGGAACACTGAAGCTTTCTTT; CDR3 protein: CASGRNTEAFF
D gene: TRBD2; V gene: TRBV5-1; J gene: TRBJ2-3; CDR3 length: 16; clone size: few; CDR3 DNA: TGCGCCAGCAGCGCTATAGCGGGGGGCCTTGCAGATACGCAGTATTTT; CDR3 protein: CASSAIAGGLADTQYF
D gene: -; V gene: TRBV5-1; J gene: TRBJ2-2; CDR3 length: 14; clone size: few; CDR3 DNA: TGCGCCAGCAGCGTACAGGTCGCCGGCGGGGAGCTGTTTTTT; CDR3 protein: CASSVQVAGGELFF
D gene: -; V gene: TRBV27; J gene: TRBJ2-2; CDR3 length: 17; clone size: -; CDR3 DNA: TGTGCCAGCAGCCGATATGGGCCGGGGGGCCGCACCGGGGAGCTGTTTTTT; CDR3 protein: CASSRYGPGGRTGELFF
D gene: TRBD1; V gene: TRBV29-1; J gene: TRBJ1-2; CDR3 length: 13; clone size: -; CDR3 DNA: TGTGGGGTTGGAGCAGGGGGAGTCTATGGCTACACCTTC; CDR3 protein: CGVGAGGVYGYTF
D gene: TRBD1; V gene: TRBV20-1; J gene: TRBJ1-4; CDR3 length: 14; clone size: -; CDR3 DNA: TGCAGTGCGGGTCCGACAGGGATCACAGAAAAACTGTTTTTT; CDR3 protein: CSAGPTGITEKLFF
D gene: -; V gene: TRBV6-6; J gene: TRBJ1-5; CDR3 length: 13; clone size: few; CDR3 DNA: TGTGCCACCCGCCCGAGGAGCAATCAGCCCCAGCATTTT; CDR3 protein: CATRPRSNQPQHF
D gene: -; V gene: TRBV29-1; J gene: TRBJ2-5; CDR3 length: 13; clone size: -; CDR3 DNA: TGCAGCGTTGAACGGTGGGGAGAAGAGACCCAGTACTTC; CDR3 protein: CSVERWGEETQYF
D gene: -; V gene: TRBV27; J gene: TRBJ1-2; CDR3 length: 19; clone size: many; CDR3 DNA: TGTGCCAGCAGACCCTTAAAGGGGCAGGGTGCCCTAGCTAACTATGGCTACACCTTC; CDR3 protein: CASRPLKGQGALANYGYTF
D gene: -; V gene: TRBV12-3/TRBV12-4; J gene: TRBJ2-1; CDR3 length: 15; clone size: many; CDR3 DNA: TGTGCCAGCAGGCCTCAGGGGGGGGCCTGGAATGAGCAGTTCTTC; CDR3 protein: CASRPQGGAWNEQFF
D gene: -; V gene: TRBV5-1; J gene: TRBJ1-2; CDR3 length: 11; clone size: few; CDR3 DNA: TGCGCCAGCAGCCGCGACGGTGGCTACACCTTC; CDR3 protein: CASSRDGGYTF
D gene: -; V gene: TRBV30; J gene: TRBJ1-1; CDR3 length: 12; clone size: few; CDR3 DNA: TGTGCCTGGAGCCAGGTGAACACTGAAGCTTTCTTT; CDR3 protein: CAWSQVNTEAFF
D gene: -; V gene: TRBV7-2; J gene: TRBJ2-2; CDR3 length: 16; clone size: few; CDR3 DNA: TGTGCCAGCAGTCAGAGACAGGCATTATCGGGGGGGGAGCTGTTTTTT; CDR3 protein: CASSQRQALSGGELFF
D gene: TRBD1; V gene: TRBV7-3; J gene: TRBJ2-2; CDR3 length: 16; clone size: -; CDR3 DNA: TGTGCCAGCAGCTCGACAGGGGTAGCGAACACCGGGGAGCTGTTTTTT; CDR3 protein: CASSSTGVANTGELFF
D gene: TRBD1; V gene: TRBV5-4; J gene: TRBJ1-1; CDR3 length: 15; clone size: -; CDR3 DNA: TGTGCCAGCAGCTCGGGACAGCGGGGGAACACTGAAGCTTTCTTT; CDR3 protein: CASSSGQRGNTEAFF
D gene: -; V gene: TRBV14; J gene: TRBJ2-5; CDR3 length: 13; clone size: few; CDR3 DNA: TGTGCCAGCAGCCAACCGGGGGATGAGACCCAGTACTTC; CDR3 protein: CASSQPGDETQYF
D gene: -; V gene: TRBV29-1; J gene: TRBJ2-3; CDR3 length: 15; clone size: few; CDR3 DNA: TGCAGCCTCAGGACTGGACTCATTAGCACAGATACGCAGTATTTT; CDR3 protein: CSLRTGLISTDTQYF
D gene: -; V gene: TRBV5-6; J gene: TRBJ2-5; CDR3 length: 10; clone size: -; CDR3 DNA: TGTGCCATCAGCGGCGAGACCCAGTACTTC; CDR3 protein: CAISGETQYF
D gene: -; V gene: TRBV5-1; J gene: TRBJ1-1; CDR3 length: 14; clone size: many; CDR3 DNA: TGCGCCAGCAGCTCACAGGGTTATCGGACTGAAGCTTTCTTT; CDR3 protein: CASSSQGYRTEAFF
D gene: TRBD2; V gene: TRBV9; J gene: TRBJ2-2; CDR3 length: 17; clone size: -; CDR3 DNA: TGTGCCAGCAGCGCCCCGGGGGGGGCCGAGTATTCCGGGGAGCTGTTTTTT; CDR3 protein: CASSAPGGAEYSGELFF
D gene: TRBD2; V gene: TRBV4-1; J gene: TRBJ2-4; CDR3 length: 14; clone size: -; CDR3 DNA: TGCGCCAGCAGTGCTGGGACTAACAAAAACATTCAGTACTTC; CDR3 protein: CASSAGTNKNIQYF
D gene: -; V gene: TRBV12-3/TRBV12-4; J gene: TRBJ1-6; CDR3 length: 13; clone size: many; CDR3 DNA: TGTGCCAGCAGTCCAGGGGTATACTCACCCCTCCACTTT; CDR3 protein: CASSPGVYSPLHF
D gene: -; V gene: TRBV7-2; J gene: TRBJ2-7; CDR3 length: 15; clone size: -; CDR3 DNA: TGTGCCAGCAGCTTAATTACTGCGGGGGCTTACGAGCAGTACTTC; CDR3 protein: CASSLITAGAYEQYF
D gene: TRBD2; V gene: TRBV15; J gene: TRBJ2-7; CDR3 length: 15; clone size: -; CDR3 DNA: TGTGCCAGCAGCAGAGATAGGACTAGTAGCTACGAGCAGTACTTC; CDR3 protein: CASSRDRTSSYEQYF
D gene: -; V gene: TRBV5-1; J gene: TRBJ1-1; CDR3 length: 11; clone size: few; CDR3 DNA: TGCGCCAGCAGCTTGGGACAGAAGGCTTTCTTT; CDR3 protein: CASSLGQKAFF
D gene: -; V gene: TRBV11-2; J gene: TRBJ2-3; CDR3 length: 11; clone size: -; CDR3 DNA: TGTGCCAGCAGATCAAGGGATACGCAGTATTTT; CDR3 protein: CASRSRDTQYF
D gene: -; V gene: TRBV3-1; J gene: TRBJ2-3; CDR3 length: 15; clone size: few; CDR3 DNA: TGTGCCAGCAGCCCTCAAGGGGGGGTCTTAGATACGCAGTATTTT; CDR3 protein: CASSPQGGVLDTQYF
D gene: -; V gene: TRBV12-5; J gene: TRBJ2-2; CDR3 length: 14; clone size: -; CDR3 DNA: TGTGCTAGTGCCCAGGGTATCGACACCGGGGAGCTGTTTTTT; CDR3 protein: CASAQGIDTGELFF
D gene: -; V gene: TRBV24-1; J gene: TRBJ2-3; CDR3 length: 14; clone size: -; CDR3 DNA: TGTGCCACCAGTGATTTTCCGGACACAGATACGCAGTATTTT; CDR3 protein: CATSDFPDTDTQYF
D gene: TRBD2; V gene: TRBV9; J gene: TRBJ2-3; CDR3 length: 16; clone size: few; CDR3 DNA: TGTGCCAGCAGCGTACAACTAGCGGGGGCGGCGGATACGCAGTATTTT; CDR3 protein: CASSVQLAGAADTQYF
D gene: -; V gene: TRBV12-3/TRBV12-4; J gene: TRBJ2-6; CDR3 length: 13; clone size: few; CDR3 DNA: TGTGCCACCAAGAACTCTGGGGCCAACGTCCTGACTTTC; CDR3 protein: CATKNSGANVLTF
D gene: -; V gene: TRBV5-1; J gene: TRBJ2-1; CDR3 length: 14; clone size: many; CDR3 DNA: TGCGCCAGCAGCTTGGGGAACCCTGACAATGAGCAGTTCTTC; CDR3 protein: CASSLGNPDNEQFF